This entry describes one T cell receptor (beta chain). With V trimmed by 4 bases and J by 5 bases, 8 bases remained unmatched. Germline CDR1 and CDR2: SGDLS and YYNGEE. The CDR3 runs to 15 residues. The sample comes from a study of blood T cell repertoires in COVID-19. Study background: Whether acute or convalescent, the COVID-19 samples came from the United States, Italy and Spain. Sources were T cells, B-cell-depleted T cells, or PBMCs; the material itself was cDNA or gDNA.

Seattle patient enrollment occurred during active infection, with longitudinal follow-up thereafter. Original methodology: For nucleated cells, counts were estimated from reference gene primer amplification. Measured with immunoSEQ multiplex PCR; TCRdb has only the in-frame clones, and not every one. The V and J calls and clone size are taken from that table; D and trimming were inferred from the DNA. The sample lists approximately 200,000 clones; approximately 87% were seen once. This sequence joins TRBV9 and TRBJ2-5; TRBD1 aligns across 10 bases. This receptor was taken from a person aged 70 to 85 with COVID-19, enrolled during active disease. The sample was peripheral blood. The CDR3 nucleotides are TGTGCCAGCAGCCCACGGGACAGGGGTTGGGAGACCCAGTACTTC. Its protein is CASSPRDRGWETQYF. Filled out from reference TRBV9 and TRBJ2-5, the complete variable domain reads DSGVTQTPKHLITATGQRVTLRCSPRSGDLSVYWYQQSLDQGLQFLIQYYNGEERAKGNILERFSAQQFPDLHSELNLSSLELGDSALYFCASSPRDRGWETQYFGPGTRLLVL.